The 8 T cell receptor beta chains listed next were all sequenced from one sample in a study of T cell responses to AZD1222 COVID-19 vaccine. The repertoire was sequenced with immunoSEQ multiplex PCR; TCRdb's copy has only in-frame clones and lacks some. This sample has more than 80,000 clones, with roughly 88% found just once. Material: peripheral blood, obtained on day 0 of AZD1222 vaccination. The origin of the receptors is an adult in good health.

The chain links TRBV5-1 to TRBJ1-1; maybe TRBD1 (5 bases). Trimming removed 0 bases at V and 5 bases at J, with 11 bases between. CDR3 size: 14 residues. Germline V gene sequence: CDR1 SGHRS, CDR2 YFSETQ. The CDR3 reads CASSLGQGRTEAFF. CDR3 nucleotides: TGCGCCAGCAGCTTGGGGCAGGGACGAACTGAAGCTTTCTTT.

The chain is built from TRBV7-2 and TRBJ2-1; D remains unclear. V lost 1 base, J lost 1 base, and 20 bases lay in between. The germline V gene encodes CDR1 SGHTA and CDR2 FQGNSA. The CDR3 covers 19 residues. The CDR3 region is CASSLDLTRVRRSYNEQFF. For the CDR3, the DNA is TGTGCCAGCAGCTTAGACCTTACCCGAGTCAGAAGGTCCTACAATGAGCAGTTCTTC. Supplemented by reference TRBV7-2 and TRBJ2-1, the full variable domain reads GAGVSQSPSNKVTEKGKDVELRCDPISGHTALYWYRQSLGQGLEFLIYFQGNSAPDKSGLPSDRFSAERTGGSVSTLTIQRTQQEDSAVYLCASSLDLTRVRRSYNEQFFGPGTRLTVL.

The chain has TRBV4-1 and TRBJ2-1, with 12 positions matching TRBD2. CDR3 length: 19 residues. The junction had 6 bases not matched to a gene; V was cut back by 0 bases and J by 0 bases. The germline CDR1 and CDR2 sequences are MGHRA and YSYEKL. CDR3 in DNA: TGCGCCAGCAGCCAAGATCTAGCGGGGGGGTTTAGCTCCTACAATGAGCAGTTCTTC. Its protein product is CASSQDLAGGFSSYNEQFF.

The chain combines TRBV30 with TRBJ1-5, with D possibly matching TRBD1 (5 bases). V shed 3 bases and J shed 6 bases, with 21 bases lying between them. The CDR3 consists of 16 residues. The germline V gene has CDR1 GTSNPN and CDR2 SVGIG (reference sequence). CDR3 DNA sequence: TGTGCCTGGAGCCCGGGGCCTACCCACGGACGTCAGCCCCAGCATTTT. Translating gives CAWSPGPTHGRQPQHF.

This chain links TRBV18 with TRBJ1-2, with TRBD1 matching over 9 bases. This CDR3 is built from 14 residues. Germline loops: CDR1 KGHSH, CDR2 LQKENI. The V and J ends lost 8 bases and 8 bases, in that order; junction bases with no gene match: 12. The CDR3 DNA reads TGTGCCAGCGCCCGGGAACAGGGGGCCAACGGCTACACCTTC. This codes for CASAREQGANGYTF.

This chain connects TRBV20-1 to TRBJ2-7, with D unresolved. The CDR3 is 11 amino acids. V was cut by 3 bases and J by 0 bases, with 3 bases left in between. Per the germline V gene, CDR1 is DFQATT and CDR2 is SNEGSKA (reference sequence). CDR3 loop: CSARSSYEQYF. CDR3 DNA: TGCAGTGCTAGGTCCTCCTACGAGCAGTACTTC.

The chain couples TRBV18 to TRBJ1-1; 10 bases match TRBD1. This CDR3 spans 20 amino acids. The trim removed 3 bases at V and 4 bases at J, leaving 20 bases unmatched. Germline CDR1 KGHSH, CDR2 LQKENI. CDR3 amino acids: CASSPLDPLKPGQGFTEAFF. The CDR3 DNA follows: TGTGCCAGCTCACCTCTCGATCCTCTAAAGCCGGGACAGGGGTTCACTGAAGCTTTCTTT.

This clone was detected a few times. The rearrangement uses TRBV4-2 and TRBJ1-2, with D perhaps TRBD1 (5 bases). CDR3 length equals 16 residues. V was shortened by 0 bases and J by 4 bases, with 15 bases between the two germline ends. Per the germline V gene, CDR1 is LGHNA and CDR2 is YNFKEQ. The CDR3 reads CASSQEWGRVVYGYTF. CDR3 nucleotides: TGTGCCAGCAGCCAAGAGTGGGGCAGGGTTGTCTATGGCTACACCTTC.